The source of this TCR beta chain is a study of a mutant IDH1 vaccine in newly diagnosed glioma. Background on the study: The sex distribution of treated patients was about 62% male and about 38% female, with a mean age of around 43 years.

Clones were sequenced by immunoSEQ multiplex PCR, and TCRdb holds only the in-frame ones, with some missing. The sample contains around 56,000 clones, roughly 80% of which appear only once. With respect to this clone: The antigen is not known.

V gave up 4 bases and J gave up 4 bases; unmatched junction bases: 17. The CDR3 covers 19 residues. From germline, CDR1 is MNHNS and CDR2 SASEGT. Time point specified: week 5, during vaccination. Mutant IDH1 20-mer peptide, at 300 ug, made up each vaccine dose, with topical imiquimod. This sequence originates from a woman in her late teens or twenties with glioma. Some clones in this sample may be carry-over from other donors' samples. The chain links TRBV6-1 to TRBJ2-2; 8 bases align to TRBD2. Specimen: PBMCs, collected from a glioma patient whose treatment included an IDH1 peptide vaccine. The CDR3 is CASSVFGAVRGGSTGELFF. Here the CDR3 DNA reads TGTGCCAGCAGTGTCTTTGGGGCAGTCCGGGGGGGGAGCACCGGGGAGCTGTTTTTT.